These 31 T cell receptor beta chains originate from one sample sequenced in a study of blood T cell repertoires in COVID-19. Clones were read by immunoSEQ multiplex PCR, and TCRdb kept only the in-frame ones, dropping some. This table holds over 200,000 clones, about 88% found once. Source material: peripheral blood. The source of these receptors is a man aged 35 to 55 with active or convalescent COVID-19.

The chain carries TRBV5-4 and TRBJ2-7; D remains unclear. CDR3 size: 14 residues. Germline CDR1 SGHNT, CDR2 YYREEE (reference sequence). V was trimmed by 0 bases and J by 4 bases, leaving 11 bases between them. The CDR3, as DNA: TGTGCCAGCAGCTTGGATGGCAGTTATTACGAGCAGTACTTC. Its translation is CASSLDGSYYEQYF. Variable domain in full (rest from reference TRBV5-4 and TRBJ2-7): ETGVTQSPTHLIKTRGQQVTLRCSSQSGHNTVSWYQQALGQGPQFIFQYYREEENGRGNFPPRFSGLQFPNYSSELNVNALELDDSALYLCASSLDGSYYEQYFGPGTRLTVT.

The rearrangement links TRBV5-1 to TRBJ1-5; D is possibly TRBD1 (6 bases). This CDR3 has 15 residues. Germline assignment: CDR1 SGHRS and CDR2 YFSETQ. The V end lost 4 bases, the J end lost 1 base, and 12 bases lay between the germline ends. CDR3 sequence: CASSPGDLSNQPQHF. CDR3 nucleotides: TGCGCCAGCAGCCCAGGGGATCTGAGCAATCAGCCCCAGCATTTT.

The chain is built from TRBV6-1 and TRBJ2-1; 7 positions agree with TRBD2. This CDR3 is 16 amino acids long. Trimming took 0 bases from V and 2 from J; bases not matched to a gene: 4. CDR1 and CDR2 from the germline V gene are MNHNS and SASEGT. DNA of the CDR3: TGTGCCAGCAGTGAAGCGCGGGACTACCCCTACAATGAGCAGTTCTTC. Translated, it gives CASSEARDYPYNEQFF.

The genes are TRBV5-1 and TRBJ1-1, with D maybe TRBD1 (6 bases). The CDR3 sequence is 15 residues long. Germline V gene sequence: CDR1 SGHRS, CDR2 YFSETQ. V lost 0 bases, J lost 5 bases, and 14 bases lay in between. The CDR3 DNA follows: TGCGCCAGCAGCTTGGCCGTCAGGGGCGGGACTGAAGCTTTCTTT. Its protein product is CASSLAVRGGTEAFF.

V and J are TRBV29-1 and TRBJ1-1; a possible D gene is TRBD1 (6 bases). V was pared by 6 bases and J by 0 bases, with 14 bases between. Germline V gives CDR1 SQVTM, CDR2 ANQGSEA. CDR3 length: 14 residues. DNA of the CDR3: TGCAGCGTCGCGAGGGGGGGAATGAACACTGAAGCTTTCTTT. This gives the protein CSVARGGMNTEAFF.

This chain uses TRBV2 with TRBJ1-6; D not resolved. Germline loops: CDR1 SNHLY, CDR2 FYNNEI. This CDR3 has 16 amino acids. V was pared by 5 bases and J by 10 bases, with 21 bases between. CDR3 residues: CASSHARPLGNSPLHF. DNA for the CDR3: TGTGCCAGCAGTCATGCCCGACCCCTAGGAAACTCACCCCTCCACTTT.

For the CDR3, the DNA is TGTGCCAGCTCACCTTCCGGGACAGGGGGCCATCCGAGCTATGGCTACACCTTC. The encoded protein is CASSPSGTGGHPSYGYTF. The genes are TRBV18 and TRBJ1-2; 12 nucleotides agree with TRBD1. This CDR3 is built from 18 residues. J was trimmed by 4 bases and V by 3 bases; bases with no gene match: 12. Germline lookup yields CDR1 KGHSH and CDR2 LQKENI.

V usage is TRBV4-1 and J usage is TRBJ2-7; TRBD1 aligns across 8 bases. V shed 0 bases, J shed 1 base, and the junction held 5 bases outside the gene matches. Germline loops: CDR1 MGHRA, CDR2 YSYEKL. This CDR3 is 16 amino acids long. CDR3 sequence reads: CASSQDRGQGSYEQYF. CDR3 bases: TGCGCCAGCAGCCAAGATCGAGGACAGGGATCCTACGAGCAGTACTTC.

The rearrangement uses TRBV23-1 and TRBJ2-1; TRBD2 might be the D (6 bases). TRBV23-1 is filed as an ORF, its function uncertain. This CDR3 has 18 residues. V was shortened by 4 bases and J by 2 bases, with 21 bases between the two germline ends. As DNA, the CDR3 is TGCGCCAGCAGTCCGCCGGAGAGTGCTAGCGTTCCCTACAATGAGCAGTTCTTC. As protein: CASSPPESASVPYNEQFF.

The chain joins TRBV19 to TRBJ2-7; no definite D call. V was trimmed by 3 bases and J by 1 base, leaving 4 bases between them. This CDR3 has 12 amino acids. CDR1 and CDR2 (germline): LNHDA, SQIVND (reference sequence). CDR3 protein: CASSMSSYEQYF. The CDR3 DNA sequence: TGTGCCAGTAGTATGTCGTCCTACGAGCAGTACTTC. The whole variable domain, remainder taken from reference TRBV19 and TRBJ2-7, is DGGITQSPKYLFRKEGQNVTLSCEQNLNHDAMYWYRQDPGQGLRLIYYSQIVNDFQKGDIAEGYSVSREKKESFPLTVTSAQKNPTAFYLCASSMSSYEQYFGPGTRLTVT.

This clone came up once. The V gene is TRBV28, the J gene TRBJ1-2; unclear D gene. The CDR3 runs to 12 residues. V was clipped by 10 bases and J by 5 bases, with 14 bases between them. Germline V gene lookup returns CDR1 MDHEN and CDR2 SYDVKM. The CDR3 region is CATKRPLYGYTF. CDR3 DNA: TGTGCCACCAAGCGACCACTGTATGGCTACACCTTC.

Concerning this clone: The germline gene is not matched at one end of the junction; a read error may be the cause. The CDR3 region has the DNA TGTGCTAGCAGCAGAGGACTAGCGGGGAGATACAATGAGCAGTTCTTC. This codes for CASSRGLAGRYNEQFF. The J gene is TRBJ2-1, the V gene TRBV7-7; 12 bases match TRBD2. CDR1 and CDR2 from the germline V gene are SSHAT and FNYEAQ (reference sequence). This CDR3 contains 16 residues.

The rearrangement links TRBV5-1 to TRBJ2-7, with D possibly being TRBD1 (6 bases). This CDR3 comprises 14 residues. V shed 1 base and J shed 2 bases, with 10 bases lying between them. Germline V gene lookup returns CDR1 SGHRS and CDR2 YFSETQ. CDR3 in amino acids: CASSLYAGAYEQYF. DNA for the CDR3: TGCGCCAGCAGCTTGTATGCAGGGGCCTACGAGCAGTACTTC.

The J gene is TRBJ2-7, the V gene TRBV9; D uncertain. Germline-derived CDR1 and CDR2 are SGDLS and YYNGEE. V shed 3 bases and J shed 0 bases, with 13 bases lying between them. CDR3 length equals 15 residues. The DNA of the CDR3 is TGTGCCAGCAGCGCTTCCGCTGTTAGCTCCTACGAGCAGTACTTC. Its protein is CASSASAVSSYEQYF.

This clone appeared a single time. The chain has TRBV7-9 and TRBJ2-5; the D gene is possibly TRBD1 (5 bases). The germline CDR1 and CDR2 sequences are SEHNR and FQNEAQ (reference sequence). The V end was cut by 6 bases, the J end by 0 bases, with 20 bases between. The CDR3 is 17 amino acids. The CDR3 DNA follows: TGTGCCAGCAGTTTATACTACAGGAGATTGGACCAAGAGACCCAGTACTTC. Its protein product is CASSLYYRRLDQETQYF.

J is TRBJ2-3 and V is TRBV5-1, with D perhaps matching TRBD2 (6 bases). V was clipped by 4 bases and J by 4 bases, with 10 bases between them. Germline assignment: CDR1 SGHRS and CDR2 YFSETQ. This CDR3 has 13 amino acids. The CDR3 DNA reads as TGCGCCAGCAGCCGGGACTCCTCAGATACGCAGTATTTT. It codes for CASSRDSSDTQYF.

J is TRBJ1-4 and V is TRBV5-8, with TRBD1 matching over 8 bases. Germline values: CDR1 SGHTS, CDR2 YDEGEE. Trimming cost V 1 base and J 2 bases; bases outside gene matches: 1. This CDR3 spans 15 amino acids. The DNA of the CDR3 is TGTGCCAGCAGCTTGCGGACAGGGACTAATGAAAAACTGTTTTTT. Translated: CASSLRTGTNEKLFF.

The J gene is TRBJ1-2, the V gene TRBV7-3, with 7 bases that match TRBD1. CDR1 and CDR2 from the germline V gene are SGHTA and FQGTGA. CDR3 size: 14 residues. J gave up 3 bases and V 5 bases, and 6 bases lay outside the gene matches. The CDR3 coding sequence is TGTGCCAGCAGCGCGTCCAGGGGGGACTATGGCTACACCTTC. Translating gives CASSASRGDYGYTF. Based on the CDR3 plus reference TRBV7-3 and TRBJ1-2, the full variable domain is GAGVSQTPSNKVTEKGKYVELRCDPISGHTALYWYRQSLGQGPEFLIYFQGTGAADDSGLPNDRFFAVRPEGSVSTLKIQRTERGDSAVYLCASSASRGDYGYTFGSGTRLTVV.

The V gene is TRBV30, the J gene TRBJ2-7; TRBD1 matches at 7 bases. Losses at the gene ends were 8 bases for V and 2 bases for J; bases not matched to a gene: 6. Germline CDR1 reads GTSNPN; CDR2 reads SVGIG (reference sequence). This CDR3 comprises 12 residues. The CDR3 here is CALGTVTYEQYF. In nucleotides, the CDR3 is TGTGCCCTCGGGACAGTGACCTACGAGCAGTACTTC.

The chain combines TRBV7-2 with TRBJ1-4; 7 bases match TRBD1. The V gene end was trimmed by 5 bases and the J gene end by 8 bases; junction bases not matched to a gene: 8. The germline V gene has CDR1 SGHTA and CDR2 FQGNSA. The CDR3 contains 14 residues. CDR3 sequence (DNA): TGTGCCAGCAGCCAAGACAGGGTAAACGAAAAACTGTTTTTT. Amino acids: CASSQDRVNEKLFF.

This chain connects TRBV28 to TRBJ2-7; 12 bases fit TRBD2. V dropped 5 bases and J dropped 5; count of bases not matched to a gene: 13. Germline lookup yields CDR1 MDHEN and CDR2 SYDVKM. The CDR3 has 17 amino acids. This chain's CDR3 is CASSPRLAGAPPNEQYF. The CDR3, as DNA: TGTGCCAGCAGTCCCCGACTAGCGGGAGCGCCTCCAAACGAGCAGTACTTC.

The chain has TRBV7-9 and TRBJ2-7; D might be TRBD1 (5 bases). CDR3 length: 14 amino acids. Trimming took 1 base from V and 5 from J, leaving 12 bases between them. Germline V gives CDR1 SEHNR, CDR2 FQNEAQ (reference sequence). This CDR3 is CASSLVGGAHEQYF. Written as DNA, the CDR3 is TGTGCCAGCAGCTTAGTCGGTGGGGCACACGAGCAGTACTTC.

This chain connects TRBV6-2 or TRBV6-3 to TRBJ1-4, with D unclear. This CDR3 region has 15 residues. Trimming removed 6 bases from V and 4 bases from J, with 15 bases in between. CDR1 is MNHEY and CDR2 is SVGEGT in the germline V gene. CDR3 amino acids: CASSLATGINEKLFF. CDR3 in DNA: TGTGCCAGCAGCCTAGCGACGGGCATTAATGAAAAACTGTTTTTT.

In DNA, the CDR3 is TGTGCCTGGAGTGTCACAGGGCGCTACACCTTC. Its translation: CAWSVTGRYTF. The chain is built from TRBV30 and TRBJ1-2; maybe TRBD1 (6 bases). Deletions cut 0 bases from V and 9 bases from J, with 8 bases between. This CDR3 has 11 amino acids. CDR1 and CDR2 from the germline V gene are GTSNPN and SVGIG (reference sequence).

This chain links TRBV28 with TRBJ1-5; TRBD1 matches 11 bases. Germline V gene lookup returns CDR1 MDHEN and CDR2 SYDVKM. This CDR3 is 16 amino acids long. J lost 6 bases, V lost 6 bases, and 10 bases had no gene match. CDR3 DNA sequence: TGTGCCAGCAGCCCACATGGGACAGGGGGAAGTCAGCCCCAGCATTTT. Protein: CASSPHGTGGSQPQHF.

The chain employs TRBV2 and TRBJ2-5; 8 bases map to TRBD1. Germline values: CDR1 SNHLY, CDR2 FYNNEI. V lost 6 bases, J lost 5 bases, and 11 bases stayed unmatched. The CDR3 has 15 amino acids. The CDR3 here is CASRRGQGPWETQYF. The CDR3 DNA follows: TGTGCCAGCAGAAGAGGACAGGGTCCTTGGGAGACCCAGTACTTC.

J is TRBJ2-5 and V is TRBV28; TRBD1 matches 8 bases. J gave up 2 bases and V 4 bases, and 12 bases lay outside the gene matches. The CDR3 length is 17 residues. Per germline, CDR1 MDHEN and CDR2 SYDVKM. CDR3 sequence (DNA): TGTGCCAGCAGTTCCAACCGGGGACAGGCGTTTCAAGAGACCCAGTACTTC. This gives the protein CASSSNRGQAFQETQYF.

V and J are TRBV25-1 and TRBJ2-6; weak D call: TRBD1 (6 bases). Trimming left V 6 bases short and J 12 bases short, with 15 bases between. The length of the CDR3 is 13 residues. Germline V gene lookup returns CDR1 MGHDK and CDR2 SYGVNS. CDR3 nucleotides: TGTGCCAGCAGCCCACAGGGTGGGATCGTCCTGACTTTC. Protein: CASSPQGGIVLTF.

The chain is built from TRBV3-1 (or the pseudogene TRBV3-2) and TRBJ2-3; 8 nucleotides line up with TRBD1. V dropped 5 bases and J dropped 1; count of bases not matched to a gene: 5. CDR1 is LGHDT and CDR2 is YNNKEL in the germline V gene (reference sequence). This CDR3 spans 15 amino acids. Written as DNA, the CDR3 is TGTGCCAGCAGCTACCCGACAGGGGGCACAGATACGCAGTATTTT. Protein: CASSYPTGGTDTQYF.

This CDR3 is CASSGGSGNEQYF. The CDR3 DNA follows: TGTGCCAGCAGCGGGGGTAGCGGAAACGAGCAGTACTTC. The rearrangement joins TRBV9 to TRBJ2-7, with D possibly TRBD2 on 6 matching bases. Germline V CDR1 and CDR2: SGDLS, YYNGEE. Trimming took off 3 bases at V and 5 bases at J, with 12 bases between the two ends. The CDR3 has 13 residues.

V and J are TRBV28 and TRBJ1-1, with 7 bases lining up with TRBD1. Trimming cost V 6 bases and J 0 bases; bases outside gene matches: 10. The CDR3 extends over 16 amino acids. The germline gives CDR1 MDHEN, CDR2 SYDVKM. Written as DNA, the CDR3 is TGTGCCAGCAGCTCTAACGGACAGGACATGAACACTGAAGCTTTCTTT. The encoded protein is CASSSNGQDMNTEAFF.